The 25 T cell receptor beta chains presented below share a single source sample, sequenced in a study of type 1 regulatory T cells. No antigen is known for these receptors. TCRdb itself ran the reads through MiXCR, one entry per CDR3 protein. The table lists about 39,000 distinct CDR3 sequences, 10% to 15% of them singletons. The sample was cultured non-Tr1 T cells, either the whole culture or a sorted T cell fraction (not recorded which). The receptors shown here come from a human donor in good health.

This clonotype was seen repeatedly, ten times or more. The chain joins TRBV20-1 to TRBJ2-4; 8 bases fit TRBD1. Trimming took 1 base from V and 7 from J; bases not matched to a gene: 6. CDR3 length equals 14 residues. Germline CDR1 and CDR2: DFQATT and SNEGSKA (reference sequence). The CDR3 loop reads CSARVPGQVNIQYF. In DNA form, the CDR3 reads TGCAGTGCTAGAGTCCCGGGACAGGTGAACATTCAGTACTTC.

This chain connects TRBV20-1 to TRBJ2-3; 10 nucleotides line up with TRBD1. Germline lookup yields CDR1 DFQATT and CDR2 SNEGSKA (reference sequence). The CDR3 extends over 14 amino acids. Trimming at V came to 5 bases and at J to 5 bases, leaving 7 bases not matched to a gene. CDR3 protein: CSAPDRGLGDTQYF. The CDR3 DNA sequence: TGCAGTGCTCCGGACAGGGGGTTGGGAGATACGCAGTATTTT.

The sample holds many counts of this clonotype. V and J are TRBV7-8 and TRBJ1-1; D unclear. CDR1 and CDR2 from the germline V gene are SGHVS and FQNEAQ. The CDR3 loop spans 11 amino acids. V gave up 1 base and J gave up 3 bases, with 0 bases separating them. CDR3 in amino acids: CASSLDTEAFF. The CDR3 DNA follows: TGTGCCAGCAGCTTAGACACTGAAGCTTTCTTT.

This clonotype was picked up a small number of times. The V and J genes are TRBV9 and TRBJ2-2, with 8 bases lining up with TRBD2. The germline V gene has CDR1 SGDLS and CDR2 YYNGEE. The ends lost 3 bases at V and 4 bases at J; junction bases unmatched: 5. The CDR3 length is 15 residues. The CDR3 spells CASSATGTSTGELFF. CDR3 in DNA: TGTGCCAGCAGCGCGACCGGGACTAGCACCGGGGAGCTGTTTTTT.

This clonotype came up a few times. V gene TRBV10-3 combines with J gene TRBJ2-5; D might be TRBD1 or TRBD2, each matching 6 bases. The V and J ends lost 7 bases and 2 bases respectively, with 17 bases between them. CDR3 size: 15 residues. Germline loops: CDR1 ENHRY, CDR2 SYGVKD. This CDR3 reads CAITPGGTPQETQYF. The CDR3 coding sequence is TGTGCCATCACCCCAGGCGGGACACCTCAAGAGACCCAGTACTTC.

In DNA, the CDR3 is TGCGCCAGCAGCTTGGGACAGGCGACAGATACGCAGTATTTT. Translation gives CASSLGQATDTQYF. The J gene is TRBJ2-3, the V gene TRBV5-1; tentatively, D is TRBD1 (6 bases). Germline values: CDR1 SGHRS, CDR2 YFSETQ. CDR3 length: 14 residues. The V and J ends lost 0 bases and 3 bases respectively, with 8 bases between them.

This clonotype has a count of ten or more. CDR3 loop: CATSDPIASDGRDTQYF. The CDR3 coding sequence is TGTGCCACCAGTGATCCCATAGCCAGCGACGGAAGAGATACGCAGTATTTT. The chain carries TRBV24-1 and TRBJ2-3; D is uncertain. The CDR3 has 17 residues. V shed 3 bases and J shed 5 bases, with 20 bases lying between them. CDR1 is KGHDR, CDR2 SFDVKD, per germline.

A few counts support this clonotype. This rearrangement joins TRBV12-3 or TRBV12-4 to TRBJ2-1; D not certain. The CDR3 contains 13 residues. V was pared by 6 bases and J by 8 bases, with 14 bases between. The CDR3 sequence: CASRRSGSYEQFF. CDR3 bases: TGTGCCAGCAGGAGAAGTGGCAGCTATGAGCAGTTCTTC.

This clonotype came up many times. The V call is TRBV5-1, the J call TRBJ2-2; tentative D call: TRBD2 (5 bases). V dropped 2 bases and J dropped 0 bases, with 8 bases sitting between them. The CDR3 has 15 amino acids. Per the germline V gene, CDR1 is SGHRS and CDR2 is YFSETQ. The CDR3 is CASSFQDSNTGELFF. CDR3 nucleotide sequence: TGCGCCAGCAGCTTCCAGGACTCGAACACCGGGGAGCTGTTTTTT.

The chain joins TRBV18 to TRBJ2-1; unclear D gene. V was cut by 6 bases and J by 7 bases, with 19 bases left in between. The CDR3 contains 15 residues. Per the germline V gene, CDR1 is KGHSH and CDR2 is LQKENI. The CDR3 loop is CASSDPKHPTNEQFF. The CDR3, as DNA: TGTGCCAGCTCGGACCCTAAGCACCCTACAAATGAGCAGTTCTTC.

The chain is built from TRBV27 and TRBJ1-2, with 9 bases lining up with TRBD1. Germline V gene lookup returns CDR1 MNHEY and CDR2 SMNVEV (reference sequence). The length of the CDR3 is 16 residues. Trimming cost V 5 bases and J 8 bases; bases outside gene matches: 15. Written as DNA, the CDR3 is TGTGCCAGCAGTCCCAAACCCACAGGGACAGGGCGAGGCTACACCTTC. Protein product: CASSPKPTGTGRGYTF.

This clonotype was recorded at least ten times. The rearrangement links TRBV20-1 to TRBJ2-5, with 8 bases identical to TRBD1. V dropped 5 bases and J dropped 4; count of bases not matched to a gene: 3. CDR1 is DFQATT and CDR2 is SNEGSKA in the germline V gene (reference sequence). This CDR3 has 12 amino acids. CDR3 sequence: CSALDRGETQYF. The CDR3 bases are TGCAGTGCTCTTGACAGGGGAGAGACCCAGTACTTC.

In this sample, this clonotype turned up many times. The rearrangement uses TRBV6-6 and TRBJ2-3; a possible D gene is TRBD2 (6 bases). The CDR3 covers 14 residues. Germline V gene data show CDR1 as MNHNY and CDR2 as SVGAGI (reference sequence). V was clipped by 5 bases and J by 2 bases, with 11 bases between them. CDR3 loop: CASSRGTLTDTQYF. For the CDR3, the DNA is TGTGCCAGCAGTCGCGGGACTCTCACAGATACGCAGTATTTT.

The table lists this clonotype with many counts. The chain recombines TRBV5-1 with TRBJ2-7; TRBD2 might be the D (5 bases). Trimming cost V 4 bases and J 2 bases, with 10 bases left between them. Germline V gene sequence: CDR1 SGHRS, CDR2 YFSETQ. CDR3 length: 13 amino acids. Here the CDR3 reads CASSPDGTYEQYF. For the CDR3, the DNA is TGCGCCAGCAGCCCGGACGGGACCTACGAGCAGTACTTC. The variable domain in full, completed from reference TRBV5-1 and TRBJ2-7, reads KAGVTQTPRYLIKTRGQQVTLSCSPISGHRSVSWYQQTPGQGLQFLFEYFSETQRNKGNFPGRFSGRQFSNSRSEMNVSTLELGDSALYLCASSPDGTYEQYFGPGTRLTVT.

A few counts support this clonotype. The rearrangement links TRBV9 to TRBJ2-1; perhaps TRBD2 as D (7 bases). Germline lookup yields CDR1 SGDLS and CDR2 YYNGEE. The CDR3 contains 14 residues. Trimming pared 0 bases from V and 12 bases from J, leaving 16 bases between. The CDR3 DNA reads as TGTGCCAGCAGCGTAGAGGAGGGGGGGAGGGGGCAGTTCTTC. Amino acid sequence: CASSVEEGGRGQFF.

This clonotype showed up just once. A much larger clone differs by one base, so this may be a read error. The chain recombines TRBV20-1 with TRBJ1-5; no reliable D call. CDR1 is DFQATT, CDR2 SNEGSKA, per germline (reference sequence). This CDR3 has 13 amino acids. CDR3 in DNA: TGCAGTGCGGGTGGACCCAGCAATCGGCCCCAGCATTTT. Its protein is CSAGGPSNRPQHF.

The J gene is TRBJ2-3, the V gene TRBV5-1; TRBD2 matches 9 bases. Germline values: CDR1 SGHRS, CDR2 YFSETQ. This CDR3 contains 15 residues. The V gene end was trimmed by 1 base and the J gene end by 6 bases; junction bases not matched to a gene: 6. The CDR3 here is CASSLRGLASDTQYF. The CDR3 nucleotides are TGCGCCAGCAGCTTGAGGGGACTAGCATCCGATACGCAGTATTTT.

The chain's CDR3 is CAGSGGREAFF. CDR3 coding DNA: TGTGCGGGGAGCGGAGGGCGAGAAGCTTTCTTT. This rearrangement joins TRBV30 to TRBJ1-1, with D unclear. CDR1 and CDR2 (germline): GTSNPN, SVGIG (reference sequence). This CDR3 spans 11 amino acids.

To note about this clonotype: Being one base from a much bigger clone, this may be a read error. The rearrangement uses TRBV7-3 and TRBJ1-1, with D hard to call. V was shortened by 2 bases and J by 6 bases, with 10 bases between the two germline ends. The CDR3 contains 13 residues. Germline CDR1 reads SGHTA; CDR2 reads FQGTGA. Here the CDR3 reads CASSLGVNSEAFF. Written as DNA, the CDR3 is TGTGCCAGCAGCTTAGGGGTTAACTCTGAAGCTTTCTTT.

This clonotype has ten or more counts. This chain connects TRBV5-1 to TRBJ2-1; TRBD2 agrees at 7 bases. CDR1 and CDR2 (germline): SGHRS, YFSETQ. Trimming at V came to 0 bases and at J to 8 bases, leaving 11 bases not matched to a gene. The CDR3 has 16 residues. This CDR3 is CASSLGQTSARDEQFF. The CDR3 nucleotides are TGCGCCAGCAGCTTGGGCCAAACTAGCGCCCGGGATGAGCAGTTCTTC.

At least ten counts were recorded for this clonotype. V and J are TRBV5-1 and TRBJ1-2, with D tentatively TRBD1 (5 bases). The germline gives CDR1 SGHRS, CDR2 YFSETQ. CDR3 length equals 14 residues. The germline V and J ends were trimmed by 7 bases and 4 bases, with 17 bases remaining between them. CDR3 amino acids: CASSPLQGIYGYTF. The DNA for the CDR3 is TGCGCCAGCTCCCCCCTTCAGGGAATCTATGGCTACACCTTC.

The chain links TRBV10-3 to TRBJ1-1; unclear D gene. Germline V gene data show CDR1 as ENHRY and CDR2 as SYGVKD. V dropped 7 bases and J dropped 4 bases, with 16 bases sitting between them. This CDR3 spans 14 amino acids. The CDR3 loop reads CAITQSPEVTEAFF. CDR3 sequence (DNA): TGTGCCATCACTCAAAGCCCAGAGGTCACTGAAGCTTTCTTT.

This clonotype was observed many times. V usage is TRBV6-5 and J usage is TRBJ1-3, with unresolved D. Germline V gene sequence: CDR1 MNHEY, CDR2 SVGAGI. V was shortened by 8 bases and J by 0 bases, with 14 bases between the two germline ends. The CDR3 is made up of 15 amino acids. The DNA of the CDR3 is TGTGCCAGCTCCCCCGGGCGGACCTCTGGAAACACCATATATTTT. This gives the protein CASSPGRTSGNTIYF.

Only a few counts were recorded for this clonotype. The gene calls are TRBV5-1 and TRBJ1-4, with D perhaps TRBD1 (6 bases). Germline V gene data show CDR1 as SGHRS and CDR2 as YFSETQ. V lost 0 bases to trimming and J lost 8 bases, with 14 bases between them. The CDR3 sequence is 15 residues long. CDR3: CASSLAVGQSEKLFF. The CDR3 DNA reads as TGCGCCAGCAGCTTGGCCGTTGGACAGAGCGAAAAACTGTTTTTT.

This chain connects TRBV29-1 to TRBJ2-7, with a weak D call TRBD1 (6 bases). The CDR3 consists of 16 residues. The germline V and J ends were trimmed by 7 bases and 0 bases, with 22 bases remaining between them. The V gene's germline CDR1 is SQVTM and CDR2 ANQGSEA. The CDR3 DNA sequence: TGCAGCGCGCGGCGGACAGAAACAGGACGCTCCTACGAGCAGTACTTC. Protein product: CSARRTETGRSYEQYF.